The sequence of this TCR beta chain was determined in a study of blood T cell repertoires in COVID-19. Overall study: Sources were T cells, B-cell-depleted T cells, or PBMCs; the material itself was cDNA or gDNA.

This clone was found a few times. Repertoires were generated with immunoSEQ multiplex PCR, while TCRdb's copy carries only in-frame clones and drops some. The sample lists approximately 210,000 clones; 85% were seen once. This CDR3 region has 12 residues. Unmatched junction bases numbered 2, after V lost 5 bases and J lost 2 bases. The germline gives CDR1 SQVTM, CDR2 ANQGSEA. The chain has TRBV29-1 and TRBJ1-1, with 7 bases aligning to TRBD1. This clonotype originated in a man in his sixties with COVID-19, enrolled during active disease. Sequencing was carried out using peripheral blood. CDR3 bases: TGCAGCGTTAAGGGGGCTAACACTGAAGCTTTCTTT. It encodes CSVKGANTEAFF.